The 28 T cell receptor beta chains reported below all come from one sample, sequenced in a study of identical twins. TCRdb reanalysed the 5' RACE reads using MiXCR and keeps one entry per CDR3 protein. The sample lists roughly 710,000 distinct CDR3 sequences, over 5% occurring once. The sequencing sample was made of naive T cells sorted from blood. The receptors come from a young man in good health.

The table lists this clonotype with a few counts. The rearrangement links TRBV5-6 to TRBJ1-5; a weak D match, TRBD1 (6 bases). The length of the CDR3 is 14 residues. Germline V gives CDR1 SGHDT, CDR2 YYEEEE. The V gene lost 2 bases and the J gene lost 2 bases, with 8 bases spanning the gap. The CDR3 nucleotides read TGTGCCAGCAGCTTCTGGACAGGCAATCAGCCCCAGCATTTT. It yields the protein CASSFWTGNQPQHF.

V usage is TRBV20-1 and J usage is TRBJ2-5, with 7 bases identical to TRBD1. The J segment lost 2 bases and the V segment lost 5 bases, leaving 5 bases of the junction unmatched. The CDR3 loop spans 13 amino acids. The germline V gene has CDR1 DFQATT and CDR2 SNEGSKA (reference sequence). The chain's CDR3 is CSAPRQGQETQYF. CDR3 bases: TGCAGTGCTCCCAGACAGGGACAAGAGACCCAGTACTTC.

In its sample, this clonotype was seen a few times. This sequence joins TRBV5-1 and TRBJ1-2, with 11 bases identical to TRBD1. V trimming: 3 bases; J trimming: 2 bases; junction bases outside the gene matches: 3. Looked up from germline, CDR1 is SGHRS and CDR2 is YFSETQ. This CDR3 has 15 residues. CDR3: CASSWGDRGNYGYTF. CDR3 sequence (DNA): TGCGCCAGCAGCTGGGGGGACAGGGGGAACTATGGCTACACCTTC.

This clonotype has a count of ten or more. The CDR3 bases are TGTGCCAGCACCCCGGGACTAGCGGGAGGGAGCCAAGAGACCCAGTACTTC. Translating gives CASTPGLAGGSQETQYF. The chain carries TRBV12-3 or TRBV12-4 and TRBJ2-5, with 16 nucleotides matching TRBD2. The CDR3 runs 17 residues. V dropped 7 bases and J dropped 1; count of bases not matched to a gene: 6.

A few counts support this clonotype. The DNA for the CDR3 is TGTGCCAGCAGTATAGGGACTAGCGGGAACGAGCAGTACGTC. Encoded protein: CASSIGTSGNEQYV. The genes are TRBV12-3 or TRBV12-4 and TRBJ2-7; 13 bases map to TRBD2. The CDR3 totals 14 residues. With V trimmed by 5 bases and J by 5 bases, 3 bases remained unmatched.

This clonotype was detected only a few times. The chain carries TRBV12-3 or TRBV12-4 and TRBJ2-5; a possible D gene is TRBD2 (5 bases). The CDR3 runs to 15 residues. V lost 3 bases and J 2 bases, leaving 13 bases between the germline ends. CDR3 bases: TGTGCCAGCAGTTTTGTTCCGGGATCTCAAGAGACCCAGTACTTC. It specifies CASSFVPGSQETQYF.

This clonotype occurred many times. The rearrangement uses TRBV28 and TRBJ2-1; D is perhaps TRBD1 or TRBD2 (6 bases each). The CDR3 is made up of 16 amino acids. Germline assignment: CDR1 MDHEN and CDR2 SYDVKM. V shed 5 bases and J shed 8 bases, with 22 bases lying between them. CDR3 sequence reads: CASSPVADPKGDEQFF. The DNA for the CDR3 is TGTGCCAGCAGTCCCGTAGCGGACCCGAAGGGGGATGAGCAGTTCTTC.

This clonotype was counted many times. V usage is TRBV12-3 or TRBV12-4 and J usage is TRBJ2-3; 7 bases agree with TRBD2. The V segment lost 3 bases and the J segment 4 bases; nucleotides outside the gene matches: 4. This CDR3 is built from 14 residues. The CDR3 protein is CASSFGGSPDTQYF. CDR3 sequence (DNA): TGTGCCAGCAGTTTCGGCGGGAGTCCAGATACGCAGTATTTT.

There are many counts of this clonotype. The CDR3 DNA reads as TGCAGCGTTCGTCCCTCCACAGATACGCAGTATTTT. Amino acid sequence: CSVRPSTDTQYF. This chain joins TRBV29-1 and TRBJ2-3; unclear D gene. V dropped 5 bases and J dropped 2 bases, with 8 bases sitting between them. Germline CDR1 SQVTM, CDR2 ANQGSEA. This CDR3 region has 12 residues.

This clonotype was picked up many times. This chain links TRBV12-3 or TRBV12-4 with TRBJ2-7; a weak D match, TRBD1 (6 bases). Trimming cost V 10 bases and J 0 bases, with 16 bases left between them. The CDR3 length is 14 residues. Here the CDR3 DNA reads TGTGCCACTGGGACATCAATTAACTCCTACGAGCAGTACTTC. Amino acid sequence: CATGTSINSYEQYF.

In its sample, this clonotype was seen a few times. The chain recombines TRBV7-9 with TRBJ2-4; D possibly corresponds to TRBD2 (6 bases). Per the germline V gene, CDR1 is SEHNR and CDR2 is FQNEAQ (reference sequence). V was trimmed by 5 bases and J by 9 bases, leaving 11 bases between them. The CDR3 length is 12 residues. DNA for the CDR3: TGTGCCAGCAGCCTGCGGGACCTCATTCAGTACTTC. It encodes CASSLRDLIQYF.

This clonotype was counted many times. This sequence joins TRBV28 and TRBJ2-6; possible D gene TRBD1, 6 bases. The CDR3 sequence is 16 residues long. V lost 4 bases, J lost 0 bases, and 10 bases lay in between. In germline, CDR1 is MDHEN, CDR2 SYDVKM. CDR3 in amino acids: CASSWGLNSGANVLTF. The DNA of the CDR3 is TGTGCCAGCAGTTGGGGGCTGAACTCTGGGGCCAACGTCCTGACTTTC.

The chain has TRBV27 and TRBJ2-3; 9 bases line up with TRBD2. The CDR3 has 16 amino acids. From germline, CDR1 is MNHEY and CDR2 SMNVEV (reference sequence). V was clipped by 3 bases and J by 5 bases; unmatched bases: 9. In DNA form, the CDR3 reads TGTGCCAGCAGTTTTCTAGGCGGGAGGGCCTTAGATACGCAGTATTTT. It specifies CASSFLGGRALDTQYF.

This clonotype came up many times. J is TRBJ1-2 and V is TRBV12-3 or TRBV12-4, with 7 bases that match TRBD1. The J segment lost 7 bases and the V segment lost 5 bases, leaving 10 bases of the junction unmatched. This CDR3 contains 14 residues. For the CDR3, the DNA is TGTGCCAGCAGTCCATCGACAGGGTTGGGTGGCTACACCTTC. Translated: CASSPSTGLGGYTF.

In this sample, this clonotype turned up many times. The chain carries TRBV27 and TRBJ2-3; perhaps TRBD1 as D (6 bases). The germline CDR1 and CDR2 sequences are MNHEY and SMNVEV (reference sequence). This CDR3 is 15 amino acids long. Trimming took 5 bases from V and 6 from J, leaving 18 bases between them. CDR3 nucleotides: TGTGCCAGCAGTCGAGTAGGGGGACGGACGGATACGCAGTATTTT. It translates to CASSRVGGRTDTQYF.

This clonotype was seen ten or more times. Its ends do not fully match the called genes, so a read error is possible. The gene calls are TRBV12-3 or TRBV12-4 and TRBJ2-1, with 10 bases lining up with TRBD2. The CDR3 is made up of 16 amino acids. The CDR3 DNA follows: TGCGCCAGCAGTTTAGGGGTTAGCGGGAGGCGCAATGAGCAGTTCTTC. Protein: CASSLGVSGRRNEQFF.

This clonotype showed up many times. The V gene is TRBV20-1, the J gene TRBJ1-1, with TRBD1 as a possible D gene (5 bases). The germline gives CDR1 DFQATT, CDR2 SNEGSKA (reference sequence). V was cut by 2 bases and J by 0 bases, with 19 bases left in between. The CDR3 is made up of 17 amino acids. CDR3 DNA: TGCAGTGCTAGAAGGCGGGGCCGGGGGGGAATGAACACTGAAGCTTTCTTT. It codes for CSARRRGRGGMNTEAFF.

This clonotype was seen at least ten times. V gene TRBV10-3 combines with J gene TRBJ1-2; the D is unclear. V lost 11 bases and J lost 3, with 28 bases in between. The CDR3 has 17 amino acids. Germline loops: CDR1 ENHRY, CDR2 SYGVKD. The CDR3: CAGRPGQEMNSDYGYTF. As DNA, the CDR3 is TGTGCCGGGAGACCCGGCCAAGAAATGAATAGTGACTATGGCTACACCTTC.

This clonotype showed up many times. This chain links TRBV5-1 with TRBJ2-5, with D unclear. The CDR3 runs to 13 residues. Trimming removed 5 bases at V and 1 base at J, with 9 bases between. Germline loops: CDR1 SGHRS, CDR2 YFSETQ. CDR3 bases: TGCGCCAGCAGTAGGCAGATCCAAGAGACCCAGTACTTC. Amino acids: CASSRQIQETQYF.

This clonotype turned up a few times. This CDR3 reads CASSPRSGPGETQYF. In DNA, the CDR3 is TGTGCCAGCAGCCCCCGTTCCGGGCCCGGGGAGACCCAGTACTTC. The chain recombines TRBV7-9 with TRBJ2-5, with D unclear. Per the germline V gene, CDR1 is SEHNR and CDR2 is FQNEAQ (reference sequence). Between the trimmed V and J ends, which lost 5 bases and 5 bases, there was a span of 18 bases. CDR3 length equals 15 residues.

The chain recombines TRBV7-3 with TRBJ2-7; 7 bases are shared with TRBD1. Trimming removed 5 bases from V and 4 bases from J; junction bases left unmatched: 8. The CDR3 has 14 residues. Germline V gene data show CDR1 as SGHTA and CDR2 as FQGTGA. The CDR3, as DNA: TGTGCCAGCAGCCCCCCTCCGGGACAGTACGAGCAGTACTTC. Translating gives CASSPPPGQYEQYF.

This chain uses TRBV11-2 with TRBJ2-5, with D unclear. CDR1 and CDR2 from the germline V gene are SGHAT and FQNNGV. Trimming stripped 5 bases from V and 6 bases from J, with 10 bases between. The CDR3 contains 12 residues. CDR3 sequence (DNA): TGTGCCAGCAGCCCCCGAGGCCAGACCCAGTACTTC. Its protein product is CASSPRGQTQYF.

This clonotype has at least ten counts. The chain recombines TRBV9 with TRBJ1-1, with 8 positions matching TRBD1. The CDR3 runs to 14 residues. V was pared by 3 bases and J by 10 bases, with 11 bases of the junction left unmatched. Germline CDR1 is SGDLS and CDR2 is YYNGEE. The CDR3 DNA follows: TGTGCCAGCAGCGATCCAGTCAGGGGGCCAGGAGCTTTCTTT. The encoded protein is CASSDPVRGPGAFF.

This clonotype was observed many times. The rearrangement links TRBV6-5 to TRBJ2-1; D might be TRBD1 (6 bases). V was pared by 2 bases and J by 10 bases, with 9 bases between. From germline, CDR1 is MNHEY and CDR2 SVGAGI. The CDR3 has 12 residues. The CDR3 loop is CASSYPDREQFF. The CDR3 nucleotides are TGTGCCAGCAGTTACCCGGACAGAGAGCAGTTCTTC.

There are a few counts of this clonotype. As DNA, the CDR3 is TGTGCCAGCTCACCACCGACCGGATACCATGGCTACACCTTC. Translation gives CASSPPTGYHGYTF. V is TRBV18 and J is TRBJ1-2, with D uncertain. CDR1 is KGHSH, CDR2 LQKENI, per germline. Trimming shortened V by 0 bases and J by 6 bases, and 11 bases separated the two germline ends. This CDR3 is built from 14 residues.

This clonotype showed up just a few times. The chain uses TRBV6-2 or TRBV6-3 and TRBJ2-2, with TRBD1 matching over 7 bases. The CDR3 has 14 amino acids. With 5 bases clipped from V and 4 bases from J, the junction kept 4 bases outside the gene matches. In germline, CDR1 is MNHEY, CDR2 SVGEGT. DNA for the CDR3: TGTGCCAGCAGTCACAGGGGAAGCACCGGGGAGCTGTTTTTT. Its translation is CASSHRGSTGELFF.

This clonotype has ten or more counts. The chain is built from TRBV12-3 or TRBV12-4 and TRBJ1-1; D uncertain. Trimming removed 2 bases at V and 0 bases at J, with 4 bases between. CDR3 size: 13 residues. CDR3 amino acids: CASSLYLNTEAFF. The CDR3 DNA reads as TGTGCCAGCAGTTTATACCTGAACACTGAAGCTTTCTTT.

This clonotype was picked up many times. The chain links TRBV5-1 to TRBJ1-1; 9 nucleotides line up with TRBD1. This CDR3 has 14 residues. V lost 4 bases to trimming and J lost 1 base; unmatched junction nucleotides: 2. The germline CDR1 and CDR2 sequences are SGHRS and YFSETQ. CDR3 region: CASSQDRGNTEAFF. The CDR3 DNA sequence: TGCGCCAGCAGCCAGGACAGGGGGAACACTGAAGCTTTCTTT. The full variable domain, in which reference TRBV5-1 and TRBJ1-1 provide the parts outside the CDR3, is KAGVTQTPRYLIKTRGQQVTLSCSPISGHRSVSWYQQTPGQGLQFLFEYFSETQRNKGNFPGRFSGRQFSNSRSEMNVSTLELGDSALYLCASSQDRGNTEAFFGQGTRLTVV.